This T cell receptor beta chain was sequenced during a study of human T cells and chemical hapten exposure. Points from the study as a whole: Patch test score rose with PT1 expanded TCR count, significant at thresholds 8, 16 and 32, not 4.

A few counts support this clonotype. Its antigen is unidentified. As for time point: patch test 2, 6 weeks after DPC sensitization. Treatment noted: therapeutic diphenylcyclopropenone sensitization with weekly scalp DPC. Every donor had alopecia and was 18 to 70 years old; all were suitable for DPC. Source study methods: Samples contained a median of around 89,000 TCRs, with a range of roughly 20,000 to 750,000. A single record per CDR3 protein comes from TCRdb applying MiXCR to the RACE reads. The V and J calls were not made by the authors but by TCRdb's processing. The sample has about 140,000 distinct CDR3 sequences, 12% seen once; the top ten hold about 1.4%. The CDR3 covers 15 residues. The V gene lost 5 bases and the J gene lost 0 bases, with 17 bases spanning the gap. Germline CDR1 and CDR2: DFQATT and SNEGSKA (reference sequence).

This chain joins TRBV20-1 and TRBJ2-7; possibly TRBD1 for D (5 bases). Sequenced here: whole blood, sampled in connection with sensitization to the hapten diphenylcyclopropenone (DPC). This receptor was obtained from a woman in her fifties or sixties with alopecia areata. Some clones in this sample may be carry-over from other donors' samples. CDR3 DNA sequence: TGCAGTGCTCTGGCCGGGCAGGGCCTCTCCTACGAGCAGTACTTC. Translating gives CSALAGQGLSYEQYF.